Below, 22 T cell receptor beta chains from the same sample are listed, as sequenced in a study of vaccination effects on CD4 cells after COVID-19. Scientists isolated CD4+ T cells after a roughly ten-day culture period ended. Between March and December 2020, the person had a SARS-CoV-2 infection that PCR confirmed. Each participant received a vaccine that was either BNT162b2 or mRNA-1273, given as two doses. The protocol was immunoSEQ multiplex PCR, while the TCRdb copy is restricted to in-frame clones and leaves out a portion. The profile covers over 35,000 clones, with over 65% appearing a single time and around 3.5% taken by the ten largest. Their antigen targets remain unknown. The input for sequencing was CD4+ T cells from PBMCs cultured without peptide, taken after COVID-19 vaccination. All receptors derive from a human donor who had a prior SARS-CoV-2 infection.

V is TRBV7-8 and J is TRBJ2-7, with TRBD2 matching over 14 bases. The CDR3 sequence is 16 residues long. V dropped 5 bases and J dropped 4; count of bases not matched to a gene: 7. Germline V gene lookup returns CDR1 SGHVS and CDR2 FQNEAQ. CDR3 bases: TGTGCCAGCAGCCAAAAAGGACTAGCGGGAGGTTACGAGCAGTACTTC. Its protein is CASSQKGLAGGYEQYF.

The genes are TRBV20-1 and TRBJ2-1; D is uncertain. The CDR3 has 10 amino acids. Germline V gives CDR1 DFQATT, CDR2 SNEGSKA (reference sequence). V was clipped by 6 bases and J by 7 bases, with 7 bases between them. CDR3 sequence (DNA): TGCAGTGCCATATATAATGAGCAGTTCTTC. It specifies CSAIYNEQFF.

The J gene is TRBJ1-2, the V gene TRBV20-1; D gene ambiguous. The V end lost 4 bases, the J end lost 8 bases, and 11 bases lay between the germline ends. CDR3 length equals 11 residues. Germline V gene sequence: CDR1 DFQATT, CDR2 SNEGSKA (reference sequence). CDR3 amino acids: CSAKVRGGYTF. The CDR3 region has the DNA TGCAGTGCTAAGGTGCGAGGCGGCTACACCTTC.

The rearrangement uses TRBV5-8 and TRBJ2-3; maybe TRBD1 (6 bases). The germline V gene has CDR1 SGHTS and CDR2 YDEGEE. With 1 base removed from V and 7 bases from J, the gap between germline ends came to 13 bases. The CDR3 runs to 14 residues. The CDR3 here is CASSLNRVVNTQYF. The CDR3 DNA reads as TGTGCCAGCAGCTTGAACAGGGTAGTGAATACGCAGTATTTT. Using reference TRBV5-8 and TRBJ2-3 for the parts outside the CDR3, the full variable domain is EAGVTQSPTHLIKTRGQQATLRCSPISGHTSVYWYQQALGLGLQFLLWYDEGEERNRGNFPPRFSGRQFPNYSSELNVNALELEDSALYLCASSLNRVVNTQYFGPGTRLTVL.

This chain links TRBV11-3 with TRBJ1-2, with 8 positions matching TRBD1. This CDR3 comprises 17 residues. V shed 1 base, J shed 8 bases, and the junction held 15 bases outside the gene matches. Germline V CDR1 and CDR2: SGHNT, YENEEA. The CDR3 spells CASSLGTRTGTGKGYTF. The DNA for the CDR3 is TGTGCCAGCAGCTTAGGTACACGGACGGGGACAGGAAAGGGCTACACCTTC. Based on the CDR3 plus reference TRBV11-3 and TRBJ1-2, the full variable domain is EAGVVQSPRYKIIEKKQPVAFWCNPISGHNTLYWYLQNLGQGPELLIRYENEEAVDDSQLPKDRFSAERLKGVDSTLKIQPAELGDSAVYLCASSLGTRTGTGKGYTFGSGTRLTVV.

The V call is TRBV7-3, the J call TRBJ2-2; D is uncertain. Trimming removed 1 base from V and 5 bases from J, with 5 bases in between. The germline V gene encodes CDR1 SGHTA and CDR2 FQGTGA. CDR3 size: 13 residues. Here the CDR3 reads CASSLIGTGELFF. Here the CDR3 DNA reads TGTGCCAGCAGCTTAATAGGGACCGGGGAGCTGTTTTTT.

The genes are TRBV5-1 and TRBJ2-2; 8 bases are a match to TRBD2. V shed 1 base, J shed 4 bases, and the junction held 3 bases outside the gene matches. The CDR3 length is 15 residues. The germline V gene encodes CDR1 SGHRS and CDR2 YFSETQ. This chain's CDR3 is CASSLISGTTGELFF. CDR3 bases: TGCGCCAGCAGCTTGATTAGCGGGACCACCGGGGAGCTGTTTTTT.

This clone was seen a single time. The chain joins TRBV7-9 to TRBJ2-1; D ambiguous. V lost 2 bases and J 1 base, leaving 3 bases between the germline ends. Germline assignment: CDR1 SEHNR and CDR2 FQNEAQ (reference sequence). The CDR3 runs 13 residues. CDR3 protein: CASSLTSYNEQFF. CDR3 in DNA: TGTGCCAGCAGCTTAACGTCCTACAATGAGCAGTTCTTC.

The chain joins TRBV11-3 to TRBJ2-7; D gene ambiguous. The CDR3 is 11 residues long. V was shortened by 0 bases and J by 8 bases, with 5 bases between the two germline ends. Germline lookup yields CDR1 SGHNT and CDR2 YENEEA. CDR3 DNA: TGTGCCAGCAGCTTAGATCTCAAGCAGTACTTC. Residues: CASSLDLKQYF.

V is TRBV7-2 and J is TRBJ2-7; the D gene could be TRBD1 or TRBD2 (5 bases each). V lost 0 bases to trimming and J lost 1 base, with 7 bases between them. Germline loops: CDR1 SGHTA, CDR2 FQGNSA. CDR3 size: 14 residues. The CDR3 spells CASSLAGGSYEQYF. CDR3 coding DNA: TGTGCCAGCAGCTTAGCTGGGGGATCCTACGAGCAGTACTTC.

The chain employs TRBV11-2 and TRBJ1-1; no firm D call. The CDR3 length is 14 residues. Germline V CDR1 and CDR2: SGHAT, FQNNGV. Trimming shortened V by 5 bases and J by 3 bases, and 13 bases separated the two germline ends. The DNA of the CDR3 is TGTGCCAGCAGCGGGTCCTTCGGGGACACTGAAGCTTTCTTT. It encodes CASSGSFGDTEAFF.

This clone has a single count. J is TRBJ2-7 and V is TRBV7-9; D not certain. The CDR3 runs 15 residues. CDR1 SEHNR and CDR2 FQNEAQ come from the germline V gene (reference sequence). V lost 5 bases to trimming and J lost 5 bases, with 19 bases between them. The CDR3 is CASSPLDAGYDEQYF. CDR3 coding DNA: TGTGCCAGCAGCCCTCTGGACGCCGGTTACGACGAGCAGTACTTC.

V is TRBV9 and J is TRBJ2-6, with TRBD2 as a possible D gene (7 bases). CDR1 and CDR2 from the germline V gene are SGDLS and YYNGEE. CDR3 length: 19 residues. The V end was cut by 6 bases, the J end by 2 bases, with 24 bases between. The CDR3, as DNA: TGTGCCAGCAACGTGGGCCCAACGGGGGGCGGGACTGGGGCCAACGTCCTGACTTTC. This encodes CASNVGPTGGGTGANVLTF.

This clone was seen a single time. The rearrangement uses TRBV5-4 and TRBJ2-1, with 8 bases that match TRBD2. The germline gives CDR1 SGHNT, CDR2 YYREEE (reference sequence). The trim removed 0 bases at V and 4 bases at J, leaving 6 bases unmatched. The CDR3 loop spans 16 amino acids. The CDR3 DNA reads as TGTGCCAGCAGCTTGGGGGTACTAGCGGATTACAATGAGCAGTTCTTC. Translating gives CASSLGVLADYNEQFF.

The chain recombines TRBV18 with TRBJ1-2; 9 nucleotides match TRBD1. This CDR3 has 15 residues. Germline V gene lookup returns CDR1 KGHSH and CDR2 LQKENI. J lost 1 base, V lost 3 bases, and 3 bases had no gene match. The CDR3 reads CASSPGTGYNYGYTF. The CDR3 DNA follows: TGTGCCAGCTCACCTGGGACAGGGTATAACTATGGCTACACCTTC.

The V gene is TRBV15, the J gene TRBJ2-7, with TRBD1 as a possible D gene (6 bases). The ends were cut back, 5 bases at V and 6 bases at J, with 20 bases in the middle. This CDR3 has 15 amino acids. CDR1 and CDR2 (germline): LNHNV, YYDKDF (reference sequence). The CDR3 DNA reads TGTGCCACCAGCCGTGGAGCTCTAAGGGGGTTCGAGCAGTACTTC. Protein sequence: CATSRGALRGFEQYF.

CDR3 protein: CASSLAGGGEQYF. The DNA of the CDR3 is TGTGCCAGCAGCTTAGCCGGGGGGGGCGAGCAGTACTTC. The V gene is TRBV7-9, the J gene TRBJ2-7; TRBD2 aligns across 8 bases. The germline gives CDR1 SEHNR, CDR2 FQNEAQ (reference sequence). V was clipped by 0 bases and J by 6 bases; unmatched bases: 1. This CDR3 spans 13 amino acids.

This chain links TRBV14 with TRBJ2-2; tentatively, D is TRBD1 or TRBD2 (5 bases each). Looked up from germline, CDR1 is SGHDN and CDR2 is FVKESK. V was cut by 1 base and J by 0 bases, with 12 bases left in between. The CDR3 loop spans 17 amino acids. The CDR3 is CASSQAPGLANTGELFF. DNA of the CDR3: TGTGCCAGCAGCCAAGCACCGGGGCTAGCGAACACCGGGGAGCTGTTTTTT.

The chain has TRBV27 and TRBJ1-5; D gene ambiguous. Germline V gene sequence: CDR1 MNHEY, CDR2 SMNVEV (reference sequence). The CDR3 has 18 amino acids. V was cut by 1 base and J by 0 bases, with 16 bases left in between. The CDR3, as DNA: TGTGCCAGCAGTTTATGGGCCAGGAGTATGGATAGCAATCAGCCCCAGCATTTT. Its translation: CASSLWARSMDSNQPQHF.

J is TRBJ2-5 and V is TRBV9; unclear D gene. The germline V gene has CDR1 SGDLS and CDR2 YYNGEE. V dropped 0 bases and J dropped 5 bases, with 8 bases sitting between them. The CDR3 is made up of 13 amino acids. The CDR3 nucleotides read TGTGCCAGCAGCGTAGGGACCCATGAGACCCAGTACTTC. Translating gives CASSVGTHETQYF.

The chain joins TRBV12-5 to TRBJ2-1; TRBD2 aligns across 7 bases. The trim removed 1 base at V and 8 bases at J, leaving 14 bases unmatched. The CDR3 runs 17 residues. Germline V lookup: CDR1 LGHNT, CDR2 FRNRAP. CDR3 loop: CASGLERLASVSDEQFF. In DNA form, the CDR3 reads TGTGCTAGTGGTTTGGAAAGACTAGCCTCCGTATCTGATGAGCAGTTCTTC.

This chain connects TRBV4-3 to TRBJ2-1, with D perhaps TRBD2 (6 bases). The CDR3 loop spans 17 amino acids. Germline V lookup: CDR1 LGHNA, CDR2 YSLEER. The germline V and J ends were trimmed by 3 bases and 5 bases, with 20 bases remaining between them. CDR3 loop: CASSHLYARDSDNEQFF. CDR3 nucleotide sequence: TGCGCCAGCAGCCATCTCTATGCTAGGGACTCGGACAATGAGCAGTTCTTC.